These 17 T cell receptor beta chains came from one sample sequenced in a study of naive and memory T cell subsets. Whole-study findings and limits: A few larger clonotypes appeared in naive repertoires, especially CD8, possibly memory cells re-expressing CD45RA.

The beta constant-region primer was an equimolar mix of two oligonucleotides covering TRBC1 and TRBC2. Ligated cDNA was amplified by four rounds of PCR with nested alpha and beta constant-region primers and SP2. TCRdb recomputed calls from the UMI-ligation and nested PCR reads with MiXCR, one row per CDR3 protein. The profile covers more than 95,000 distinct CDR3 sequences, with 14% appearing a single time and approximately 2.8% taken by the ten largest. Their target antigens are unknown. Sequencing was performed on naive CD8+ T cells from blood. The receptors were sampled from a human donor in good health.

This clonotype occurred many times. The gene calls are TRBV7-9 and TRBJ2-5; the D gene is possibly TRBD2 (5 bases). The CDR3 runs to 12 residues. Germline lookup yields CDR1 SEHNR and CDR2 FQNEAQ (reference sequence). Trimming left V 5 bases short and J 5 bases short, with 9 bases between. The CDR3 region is CASSPPGETQYF. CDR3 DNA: TGTGCCAGCAGCCCTCCGGGGGAGACCCAGTACTTC. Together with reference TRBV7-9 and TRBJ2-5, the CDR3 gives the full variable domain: DTGVSQNPRHKITKRGQNVTFRCDPISEHNRLYWYRQTLGQGPEFLTYFQNEAQLEKSRLLSDRFSAERPKGSFSTLEIQRTEQGDSAMYLCASSPPGETQYFGPGTRLLVL.

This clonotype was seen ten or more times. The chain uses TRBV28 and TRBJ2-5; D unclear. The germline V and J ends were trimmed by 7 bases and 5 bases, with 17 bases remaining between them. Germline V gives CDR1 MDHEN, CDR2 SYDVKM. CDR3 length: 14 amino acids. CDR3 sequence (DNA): TGTGCCAGCAAACCCTCCGGTGCATGGGAGACCCAGTACTTC. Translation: CASKPSGAWETQYF.

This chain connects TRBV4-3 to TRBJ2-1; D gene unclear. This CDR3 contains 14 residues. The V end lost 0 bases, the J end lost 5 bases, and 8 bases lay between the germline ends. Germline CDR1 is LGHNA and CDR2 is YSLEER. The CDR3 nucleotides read TGCGCCAGCAGCCAAGATTTTGGCGACAATGAGCAGTTCTTC. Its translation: CASSQDFGDNEQFF.

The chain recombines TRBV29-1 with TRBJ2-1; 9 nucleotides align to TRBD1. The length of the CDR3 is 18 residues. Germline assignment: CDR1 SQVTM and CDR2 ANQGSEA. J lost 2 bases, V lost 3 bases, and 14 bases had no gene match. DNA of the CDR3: TGCAGCGTTGAGGGGAGCCTCCGACAGGGGGACACCTACAATGAGCAGTTCTTC. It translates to CSVEGSLRQGDTYNEQFF.

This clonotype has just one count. CDR3 protein: CASSLRIGVNTEAFF. The CDR3, as DNA: TGTGCCAGCAGCTTACGAATAGGGGTTAACACTGAAGCTTTCTTT. V usage is TRBV7-8 and J usage is TRBJ1-1, with D possibly TRBD1 on 5 matching bases. Trimming took off 2 bases at V and 2 bases at J, with 12 bases between the two ends. Germline V CDR1 and CDR2: SGHVS, FQNEAQ. This CDR3 has 15 residues.

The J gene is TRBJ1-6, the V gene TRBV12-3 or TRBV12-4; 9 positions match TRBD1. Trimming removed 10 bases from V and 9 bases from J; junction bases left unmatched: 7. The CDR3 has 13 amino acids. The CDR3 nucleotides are TGTGCCACCCCTACAGGGGGCTTTTCACCCCTCCACTTT. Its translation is CATPTGGFSPLHF.

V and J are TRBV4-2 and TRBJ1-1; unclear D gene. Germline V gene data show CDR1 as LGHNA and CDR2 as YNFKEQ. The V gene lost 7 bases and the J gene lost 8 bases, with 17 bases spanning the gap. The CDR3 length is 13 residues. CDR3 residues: CASNIKTGSEAFF. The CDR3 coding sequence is TGTGCCAGCAACATTAAAACCGGGTCCGAAGCTTTCTTT.

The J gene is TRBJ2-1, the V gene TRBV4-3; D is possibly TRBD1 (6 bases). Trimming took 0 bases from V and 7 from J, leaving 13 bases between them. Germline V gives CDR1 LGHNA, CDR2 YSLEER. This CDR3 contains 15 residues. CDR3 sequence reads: CASSQDRGVGNEQFF. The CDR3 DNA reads TGCGCCAGCAGCCAAGACAGGGGTGTAGGAAATGAGCAGTTCTTC.

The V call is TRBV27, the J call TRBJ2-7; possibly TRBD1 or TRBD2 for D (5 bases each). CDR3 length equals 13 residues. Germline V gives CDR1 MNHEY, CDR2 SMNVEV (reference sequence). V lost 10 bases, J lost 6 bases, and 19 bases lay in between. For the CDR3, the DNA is TGTGCCACCAGCCCGGGCCCTGGGGGCGAGCAGTACTTC. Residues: CATSPGPGGEQYF.

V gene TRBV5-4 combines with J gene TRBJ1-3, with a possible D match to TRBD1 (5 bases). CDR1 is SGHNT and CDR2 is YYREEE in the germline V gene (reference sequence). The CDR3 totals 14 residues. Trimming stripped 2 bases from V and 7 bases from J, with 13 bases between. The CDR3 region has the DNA TGTGCCAGCAGCTTCGGGGGAACCATTAACACCATATATTTT. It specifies CASSFGGTINTIYF.

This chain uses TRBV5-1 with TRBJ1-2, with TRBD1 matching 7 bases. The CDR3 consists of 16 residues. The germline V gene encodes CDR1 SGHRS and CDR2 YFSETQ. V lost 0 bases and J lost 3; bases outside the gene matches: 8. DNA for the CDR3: TGCGCCAGCAGCTTGGCCGAGGACAGGTCTTACTATGGCTACACCTTC. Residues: CASSLAEDRSYYGYTF.

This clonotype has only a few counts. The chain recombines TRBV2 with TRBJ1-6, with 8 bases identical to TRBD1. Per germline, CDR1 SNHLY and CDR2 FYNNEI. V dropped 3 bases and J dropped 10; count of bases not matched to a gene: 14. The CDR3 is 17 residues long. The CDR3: CASSDIGRGQGWSPLHF. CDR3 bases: TGTGCCAGCAGTGACATCGGAAGAGGACAGGGATGGTCACCCCTCCACTTT. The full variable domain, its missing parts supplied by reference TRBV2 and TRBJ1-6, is EPEVTQTPSHQVTQMGQEVILRCVPISNHLYFYWYRQILGQKVEFLVSFYNNEISEKSEIFDDQFSVERPDGSNFTLKIRSTKLEDSAMYFCASSDIGRGQGWSPLHFGNGTRLTVT.

CDR3 bases: TGTGCCAGCAGCCACGGGACTAGCGGGATCAGCACAGATACGCAGTATTTT. This codes for CASSHGTSGISTDTQYF. The chain has TRBV3-1 and TRBJ2-3; 13 bases match TRBD2. Germline loops: CDR1 LGHDT, CDR2 YNNKEL (reference sequence). The ends lost 3 bases at V and 0 bases at J; junction bases unmatched: 3. There are 17 residues in the CDR3.

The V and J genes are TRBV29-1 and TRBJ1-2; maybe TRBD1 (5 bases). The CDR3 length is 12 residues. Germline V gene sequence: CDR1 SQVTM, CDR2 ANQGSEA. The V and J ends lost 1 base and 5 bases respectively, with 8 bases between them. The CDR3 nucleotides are TGCAGCGTTGAAGCAGGGAATTATGGCTACACCTTC. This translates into CSVEAGNYGYTF.

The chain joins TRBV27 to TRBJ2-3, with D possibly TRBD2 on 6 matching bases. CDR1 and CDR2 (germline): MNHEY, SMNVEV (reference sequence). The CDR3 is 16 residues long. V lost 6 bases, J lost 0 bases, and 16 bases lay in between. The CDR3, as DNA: TGTGCCAGCAGCCTGGGATCGCTAGCGAGCACAGATACGCAGTATTTT. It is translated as CASSLGSLASTDTQYF.

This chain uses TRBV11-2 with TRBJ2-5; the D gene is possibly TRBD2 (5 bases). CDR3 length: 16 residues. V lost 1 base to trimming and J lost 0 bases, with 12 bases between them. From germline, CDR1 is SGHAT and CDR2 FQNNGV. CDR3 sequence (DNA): TGTGCCAGCAGCTTAGTCCTAGCCGGTTACCAAGAGACCCAGTACTTC. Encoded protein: CASSLVLAGYQETQYF.

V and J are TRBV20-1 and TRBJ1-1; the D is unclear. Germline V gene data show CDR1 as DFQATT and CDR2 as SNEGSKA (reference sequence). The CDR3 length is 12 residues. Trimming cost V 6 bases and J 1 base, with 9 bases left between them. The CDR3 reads CSAPHPNTEAFF. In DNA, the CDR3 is TGCAGTGCCCCCCATCCGAACACTGAAGCTTTCTTT.